This T cell receptor (beta chain) was identified in a study of T cell clonotyping in hematopoietic cell transplantation. Remarks on this clone: Its antigen is unidentified.

The study's findings and limits: Recipient TCR diversity dropped after transplant; expanded clonotypes rose from day 30 to 180. At the given depth, recipient repertoires were over 95% de novo clonotypes.

There are 16 residues in the CDR3. Trimming shortened V by 4 bases and J by 6 bases, and 22 bases separated the two germline ends. The germline V gene has CDR1 SGHRS and CDR2 YFSETQ. Generated by immunoSEQ multiplex PCR, the TCRdb table keeps only in-frame clones and is missing some. Found here are about 43,000 clones, 95% of them singletons; the top ten hold approximately 0.9%. This sequence originates from a man aged 25-40 years in good health. Some clones in this sample may be carry-over from other donors' samples. The source material was peripheral blood mononuclear cells. The rearrangement uses TRBV5-1 and TRBJ1-1, with D perhaps matching TRBD1 (6 bases). The CDR3 sequence: CASSPVDRRADAEAFF. CDR3 sequence (DNA): TGCGCCAGCAGCCCAGTAGACAGGAGGGCAGATGCTGAAGCTTTCTTT.